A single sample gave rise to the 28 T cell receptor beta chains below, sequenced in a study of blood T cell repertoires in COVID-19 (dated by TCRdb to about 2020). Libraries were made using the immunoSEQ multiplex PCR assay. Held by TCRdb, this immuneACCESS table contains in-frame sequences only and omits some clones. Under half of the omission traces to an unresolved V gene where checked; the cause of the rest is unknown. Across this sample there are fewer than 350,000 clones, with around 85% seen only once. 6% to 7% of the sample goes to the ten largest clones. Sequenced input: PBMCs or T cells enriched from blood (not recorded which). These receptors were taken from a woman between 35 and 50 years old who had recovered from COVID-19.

DNA of the CDR3: TGTGCCAGTAGTATAGCCCTCTCAGGGAGGCGGGTTAACTATGGCTACACCTTC. This gives the protein CASSIALSGRRVNYGYTF. The rearrangement links TRBV19 to TRBJ1-2; D is possibly TRBD1 (5 bases). The CDR3 spans 18 residues. The V end lost 1 base, the J end lost 1 base, and 19 bases lay between the germline ends. Germline CDR1 reads LNHDA; CDR2 reads SQIVND (reference sequence). The complete variable domain, with remaining parts taken from reference TRBV19 and TRBJ1-2, reads DGGITQSPKYLFRKEGQNVTLSCEQNLNHDAMYWYRQDPGQGLRLIYYSQIVNDFQKGDIAEGYSVSREKKESFPLTVTSAQKNPTAFYLCASSIALSGRRVNYGYTFGSGTRLTVV.

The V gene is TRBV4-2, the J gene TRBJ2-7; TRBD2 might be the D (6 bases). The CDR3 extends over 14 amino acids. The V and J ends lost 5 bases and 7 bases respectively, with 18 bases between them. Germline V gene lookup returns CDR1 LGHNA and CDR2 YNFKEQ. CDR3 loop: CASSDAGGPVEQYF. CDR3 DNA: TGTGCCAGCAGCGACGCCGGGGGTCCCGTGGAGCAGTACTTC.

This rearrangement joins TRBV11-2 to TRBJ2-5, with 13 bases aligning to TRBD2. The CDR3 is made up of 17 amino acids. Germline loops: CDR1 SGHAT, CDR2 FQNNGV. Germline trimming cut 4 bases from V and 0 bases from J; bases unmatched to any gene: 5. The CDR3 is CASSSGGLAGNQETQYF. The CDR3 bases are TGTGCCAGCAGCTCGGGGGGACTAGCGGGAAACCAAGAGACCCAGTACTTC.

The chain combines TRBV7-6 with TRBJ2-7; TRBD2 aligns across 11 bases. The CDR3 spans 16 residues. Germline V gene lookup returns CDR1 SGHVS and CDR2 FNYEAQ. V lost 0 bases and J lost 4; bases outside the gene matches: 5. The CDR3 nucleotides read TGTGCCAGCAGCTTAGCTAGGGGGACTAGCGGATACGAGCAGTACTTC. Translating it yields CASSLARGTSGYEQYF. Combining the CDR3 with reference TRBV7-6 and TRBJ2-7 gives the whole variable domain GAGVSQSPRYKVTKRGQDVALRCDPISGHVSLYWYRQALGQGPEFLTYFNYEAQQDKSGLPNDRFSAERPEGSISTLTIQRTEQRDSAMYRCASSLARGTSGYEQYFGPGTRLTVT.

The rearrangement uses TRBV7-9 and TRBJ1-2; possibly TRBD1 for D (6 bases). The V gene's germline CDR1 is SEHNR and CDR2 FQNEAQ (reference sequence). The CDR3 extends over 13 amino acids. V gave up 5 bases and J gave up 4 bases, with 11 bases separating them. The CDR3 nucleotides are TGTGCCAGCAGCCGGGACACACTCTATGGCTACACCTTC. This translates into CASSRDTLYGYTF.

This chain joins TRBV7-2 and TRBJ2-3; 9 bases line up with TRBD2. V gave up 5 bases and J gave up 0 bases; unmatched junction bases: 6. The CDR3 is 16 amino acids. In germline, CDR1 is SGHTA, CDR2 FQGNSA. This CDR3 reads CASSTRLAASTDTQYF. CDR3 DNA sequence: TGTGCCAGCAGCACCCGACTAGCGGCCAGCACAGATACGCAGTATTTT.

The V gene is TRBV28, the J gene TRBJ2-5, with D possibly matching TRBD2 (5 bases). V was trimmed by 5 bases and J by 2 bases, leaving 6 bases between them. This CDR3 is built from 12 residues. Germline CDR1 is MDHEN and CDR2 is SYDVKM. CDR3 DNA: TGTGCCAGCAGTGAGGGACAAGAGACCCAGTACTTC. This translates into CASSEGQETQYF.

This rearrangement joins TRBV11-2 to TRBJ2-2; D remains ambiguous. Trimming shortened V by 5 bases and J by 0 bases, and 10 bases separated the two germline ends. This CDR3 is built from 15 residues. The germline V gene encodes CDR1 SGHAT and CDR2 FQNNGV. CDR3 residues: CASSRREANTGELFF. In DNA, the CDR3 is TGTGCCAGCAGCCGACGAGAGGCGAACACCGGGGAGCTGTTTTTT.

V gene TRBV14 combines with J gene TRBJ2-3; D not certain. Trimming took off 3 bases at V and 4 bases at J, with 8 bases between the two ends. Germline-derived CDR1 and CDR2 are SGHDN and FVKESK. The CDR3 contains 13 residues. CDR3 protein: CASSHRLADTQYF. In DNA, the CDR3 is TGTGCCAGCAGCCACAGATTGGCAGATACGCAGTATTTT.

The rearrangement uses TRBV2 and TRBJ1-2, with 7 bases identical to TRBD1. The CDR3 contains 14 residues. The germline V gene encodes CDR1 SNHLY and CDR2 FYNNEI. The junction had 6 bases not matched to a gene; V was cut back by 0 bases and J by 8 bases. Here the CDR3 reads CASSEAEDRRGYTF. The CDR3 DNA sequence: TGTGCCAGCAGTGAAGCTGAGGACAGGCGGGGCTACACCTTC.

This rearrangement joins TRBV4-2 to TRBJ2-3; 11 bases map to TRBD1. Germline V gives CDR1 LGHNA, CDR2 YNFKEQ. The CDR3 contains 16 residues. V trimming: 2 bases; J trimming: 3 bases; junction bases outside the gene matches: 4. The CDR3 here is CASSQPGQGVTDTQYF. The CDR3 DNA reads TGTGCCAGCAGCCAACCGGGACAGGGGGTTACAGATACGCAGTATTTT.

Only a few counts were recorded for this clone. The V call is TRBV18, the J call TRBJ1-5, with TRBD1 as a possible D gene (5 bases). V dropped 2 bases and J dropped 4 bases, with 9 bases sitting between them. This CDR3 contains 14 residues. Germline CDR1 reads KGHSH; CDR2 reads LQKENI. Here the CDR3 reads CASSPWGGNQPQHF. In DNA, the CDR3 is TGTGCCAGCTCACCATGGGGGGGGAATCAGCCCCAGCATTTT.

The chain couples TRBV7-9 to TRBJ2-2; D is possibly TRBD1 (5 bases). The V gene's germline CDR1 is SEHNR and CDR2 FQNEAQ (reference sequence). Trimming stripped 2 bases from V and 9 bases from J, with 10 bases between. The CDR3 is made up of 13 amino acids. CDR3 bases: TGTGCCAGCAGCTTACAGGGTATGCGGGAGCTGTTTTTT. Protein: CASSLQGMRELFF.

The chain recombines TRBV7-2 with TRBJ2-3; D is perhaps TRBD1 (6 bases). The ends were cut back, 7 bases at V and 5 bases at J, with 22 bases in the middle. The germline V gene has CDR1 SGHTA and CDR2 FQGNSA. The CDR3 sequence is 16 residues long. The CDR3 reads CASTPVWGQGRDTQYF. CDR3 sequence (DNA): TGTGCCAGCACCCCCGTGTGGGGACAAGGGAGAGATACGCAGTATTTT.

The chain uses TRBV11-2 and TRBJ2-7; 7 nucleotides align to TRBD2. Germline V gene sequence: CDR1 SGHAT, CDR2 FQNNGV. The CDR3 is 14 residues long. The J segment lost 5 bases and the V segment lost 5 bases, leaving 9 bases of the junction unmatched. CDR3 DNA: TGTGCCAGCAGCCGTGGGAGGGCCGGGAACGAGCAGTACTTC. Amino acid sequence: CASSRGRAGNEQYF.

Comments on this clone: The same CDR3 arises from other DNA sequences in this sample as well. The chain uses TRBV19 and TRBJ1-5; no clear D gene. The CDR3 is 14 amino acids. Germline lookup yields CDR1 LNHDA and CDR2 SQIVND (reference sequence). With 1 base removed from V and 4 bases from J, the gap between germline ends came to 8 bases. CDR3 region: CASSIVRGNQPQHF. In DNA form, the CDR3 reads TGTGCCAGTAGTATAGTGCGCGGGAATCAGCCCCAGCATTTT. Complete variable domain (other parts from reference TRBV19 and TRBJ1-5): DGGITQSPKYLFRKEGQNVTLSCEQNLNHDAMYWYRQDPGQGLRLIYYSQIVNDFQKGDIAEGYSVSREKKESFPLTVTSAQKNPTAFYLCASSIVRGNQPQHFGDGTRLSIL.

CDR3 region: CASRTRGRNEQFF. Here the CDR3 DNA reads TGTGCCAGCAGAACGCGTGGGCGCAATGAGCAGTTCTTC. J is TRBJ2-1 and V is TRBV6-5; D unclear. There are 13 residues in the CDR3. The germline CDR1 and CDR2 sequences are MNHEY and SVGAGI. Between the trimmed V and J ends, which lost 6 bases and 6 bases, there was a span of 12 bases.

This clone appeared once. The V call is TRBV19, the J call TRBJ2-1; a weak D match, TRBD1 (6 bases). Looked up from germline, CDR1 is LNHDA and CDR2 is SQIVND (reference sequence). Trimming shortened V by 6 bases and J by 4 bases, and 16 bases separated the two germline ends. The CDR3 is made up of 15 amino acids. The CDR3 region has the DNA TGTGCCAGTAGCTATCGACAGGAGACTTACAATGAGCAGTTCTTC. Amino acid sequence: CASSYRQETYNEQFF.

CDR3 coding DNA: TGTGCCAGCAGCTGGGACAGAGATTATGAAAAACTGTTTTTT. Protein: CASSWDRDYEKLFF. V usage is TRBV7-8 and J usage is TRBJ1-4; 7 bases align to TRBD1. The trim removed 4 bases at V and 6 bases at J, leaving 5 bases unmatched. CDR3 size: 14 residues. The germline gives CDR1 SGHVS, CDR2 FQNEAQ.

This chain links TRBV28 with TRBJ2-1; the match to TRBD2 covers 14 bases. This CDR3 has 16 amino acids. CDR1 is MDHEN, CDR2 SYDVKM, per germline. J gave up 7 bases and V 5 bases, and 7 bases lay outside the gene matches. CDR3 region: CASSEGGLAGENEQFF. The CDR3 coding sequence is TGTGCCAGCAGTGAGGGGGGACTAGCGGGAGAGAATGAGCAGTTCTTC.

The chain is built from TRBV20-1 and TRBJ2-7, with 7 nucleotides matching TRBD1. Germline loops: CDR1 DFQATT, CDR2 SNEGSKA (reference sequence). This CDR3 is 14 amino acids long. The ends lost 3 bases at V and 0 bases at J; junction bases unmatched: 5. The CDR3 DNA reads TGCAGTGCTAGTGACAGGGTATTCTCCTACGAGCAGTACTTC. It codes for CSASDRVFSYEQYF.

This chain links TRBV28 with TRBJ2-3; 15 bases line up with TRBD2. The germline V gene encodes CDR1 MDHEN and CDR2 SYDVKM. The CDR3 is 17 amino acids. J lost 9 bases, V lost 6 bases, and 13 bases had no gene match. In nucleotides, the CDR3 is TGTGCCAGCAGCCCCCCGGGACTAGCGGGAGGAGTTTTGACGCAGTATTTT. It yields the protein CASSPPGLAGGVLTQYF.

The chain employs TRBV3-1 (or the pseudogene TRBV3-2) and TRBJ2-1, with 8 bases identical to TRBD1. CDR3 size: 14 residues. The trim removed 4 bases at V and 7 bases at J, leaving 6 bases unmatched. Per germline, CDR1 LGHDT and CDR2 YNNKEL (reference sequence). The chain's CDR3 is CASSRTGKRNEQFF. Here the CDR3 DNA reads TGTGCCAGCAGCCGGACAGGGAAGCGTAATGAGCAGTTCTTC.

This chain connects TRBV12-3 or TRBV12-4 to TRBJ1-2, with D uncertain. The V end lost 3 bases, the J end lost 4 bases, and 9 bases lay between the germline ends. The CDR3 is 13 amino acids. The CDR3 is CASSFRQAYGYTF. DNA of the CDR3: TGTGCCAGCAGTTTCCGCCAGGCCTATGGCTACACCTTC.

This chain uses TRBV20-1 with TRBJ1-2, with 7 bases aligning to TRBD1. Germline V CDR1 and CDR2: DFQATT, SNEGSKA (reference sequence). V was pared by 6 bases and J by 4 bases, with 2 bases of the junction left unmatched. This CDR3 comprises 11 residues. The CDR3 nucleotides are TGCAGTGCAGGGACAGCCTATGGCTACACCTTC. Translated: CSAGTAYGYTF.

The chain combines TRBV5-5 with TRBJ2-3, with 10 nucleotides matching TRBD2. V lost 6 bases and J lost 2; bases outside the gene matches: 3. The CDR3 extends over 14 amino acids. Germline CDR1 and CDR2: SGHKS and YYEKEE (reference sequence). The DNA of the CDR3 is TGTGCCAGCACCAGCGGGAGGGACACAGATACGCAGTATTTT. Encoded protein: CASTSGRDTDTQYF.

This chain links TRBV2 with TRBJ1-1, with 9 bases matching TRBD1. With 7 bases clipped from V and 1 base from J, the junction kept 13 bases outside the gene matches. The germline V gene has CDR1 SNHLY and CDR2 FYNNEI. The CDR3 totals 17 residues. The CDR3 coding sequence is TGTGCCAGCAAAATTCGGACAGGGGAGGTCAGGAACACTGAAGCTTTCTTT. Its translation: CASKIRTGEVRNTEAFF.

The CDR3 DNA follows: TGTGCCAGCAGTTCCCGGGGACTAGCGGACTACGAGCAGTACTTC. Protein product: CASSSRGLADYEQYF. The chain has TRBV27 and TRBJ2-7, with TRBD2 matching over 11 bases. The CDR3 contains 15 residues. Per germline, CDR1 MNHEY and CDR2 SMNVEV (reference sequence). Losses at the gene ends were 4 bases for V and 3 bases for J; bases not matched to a gene: 5.